The 30 T cell receptor beta chains given below trace back to one sample, sequenced in a study of response to subunit inactivated influenza vaccine. TCRdb called the RT-PCR reads again in MiXCR, with one record for every CDR3 protein. The data contain about 700,000 distinct CDR3 sequences, 15% to 19% of them singletons. This specimen was PBMCs from blood, taken less than 13 days after vaccination. These receptors all come from a man aged 45-65 years who received an inactivated influenza vaccine.

The rearrangement joins TRBV6-1 to TRBJ1-5; TRBD1 agrees at 8 bases. From germline, CDR1 is MNHNS and CDR2 SASEGT. J gave up 7 bases and V 6 bases, and 8 bases lay outside the gene matches. The CDR3 has 14 residues. The CDR3 loop is CASSRTGPKQPQHF. For the CDR3, the DNA is TGTGCCAGCAGCAGGACAGGGCCAAAGCAGCCCCAGCATTTT.

This sequence joins TRBV30 and TRBJ2-3; TRBD1 aligns across 8 bases. The germline V gene encodes CDR1 GTSNPN and CDR2 SVGIG (reference sequence). V was clipped by 2 bases and J by 4 bases; unmatched bases: 5. The CDR3 runs 14 residues. DNA for the CDR3: TGTGCCTGGAGTTACCAGGGGGCGGCAGATACGCAGTATTTT. This codes for CAWSYQGAADTQYF.

The chain employs TRBV5-1 and TRBJ2-5; TRBD2 is a possible D gene (6 bases). V lost 2 bases to trimming and J lost 4 bases, with 18 bases between them. CDR3 length: 16 residues. Germline V gene lookup returns CDR1 SGHRS and CDR2 YFSETQ. The CDR3 sequence is CASSFNRDSGGETQYF. The DNA for the CDR3 is TGCGCCAGCAGCTTCAACCGGGACTCTGGAGGAGAGACCCAGTACTTC.

This chain joins TRBV6-1 and TRBJ2-6, with 9 bases matching TRBD1. The CDR3 is 18 amino acids. The trim removed 7 bases at V and 4 bases at J, leaving 14 bases unmatched. Germline-derived CDR1 and CDR2 are MNHNS and SASEGT. The CDR3 nucleotides are TGTGCCAGCACCAAAATCGGACAGGGGTCTTACGGGGCCAACGTCCTGACTTTC. Amino acid sequence: CASTKIGQGSYGANVLTF.

The chain uses TRBV11-2 and TRBJ2-1; D unresolved. Germline-derived CDR1 and CDR2 are SGHAT and FQNNGV. This CDR3 comprises 16 residues. Trimming cost V 1 base and J 6 bases, with 16 bases left between them. The CDR3 here is CASSLGRVSISNEQFF. CDR3 bases: TGTGCCAGCAGCTTAGGTAGGGTCAGCATCAGCAATGAGCAGTTCTTC.

Written as DNA, the CDR3 is TGTGCCATCAGTGAGTGGGCCAACTACGAGCAGTACTTC. This gives the protein CAISEWANYEQYF. The gene calls are TRBV10-3 and TRBJ2-7, with D unclear. This CDR3 comprises 13 residues. The germline V gene has CDR1 ENHRY and CDR2 SYGVKD. The V gene lost 1 base and the J gene lost 3 bases, with 7 bases spanning the gap.

This clonotype was recorded at least ten times. The rearrangement links TRBV28 to TRBJ2-7, with 11 bases lining up with TRBD1. The V and J ends lost 2 bases and 2 bases, in that order; junction bases with no gene match: 14. The CDR3 length is 19 residues. The V gene's germline CDR1 is MDHEN and CDR2 SYDVKM. CDR3 loop: CASSLNGQGAKQRPYEQYF. The CDR3 DNA reads as TGTGCCAGCAGTTTAAATGGACAGGGGGCAAAGCAGCGCCCCTACGAGCAGTACTTC. Full variable domain (outside the CDR3, taken from reference TRBV28 and TRBJ2-7): DVKVTQSSRYLVKRTGEKVFLECVQDMDHENMFWYRQDPGLGLRLIYFSYDVKMKEKGDIPEGYSVSREKKERFSLILESASTNQTSMYLCASSLNGQGAKQRPYEQYFGPGTRLTVT.

This chain uses TRBV24-1 with TRBJ1-5; D remains unclear. The V gene lost 1 base and the J gene lost 6 bases, with 3 bases spanning the gap. The CDR3 loop spans 12 amino acids. CDR1 KGHDR and CDR2 SFDVKD come from the germline V gene. Here the CDR3 reads CATSDFGQPQHF. The CDR3 DNA follows: TGTGCCACCAGTGATTTTGGTCAGCCCCAGCATTTT.

This clonotype occurred a few times. The V and J genes are TRBV12-3 or TRBV12-4 and TRBJ1-2; D possibly corresponds to TRBD1 (5 bases). The CDR3 runs 17 residues. Trimming took off 2 bases at V and 0 bases at J, with 16 bases between the two ends. The CDR3 DNA is TGTGCCAGCAGTTTATGGAGGGACTCCTCTCCTAACTATGGCTACACCTTC. Amino acids: CASSLWRDSSPNYGYTF.

This sequence joins TRBV9 and TRBJ1-2; TRBD1 is a possible D gene (5 bases). This CDR3 is built from 14 residues. Germline V gene lookup returns CDR1 SGDLS and CDR2 YYNGEE. V was clipped by 3 bases and J by 7 bases, with 16 bases between them. The CDR3 bases are TGTGCCAGCAGCGCCAAGGAGGGGTTAGGTGGCTACACCTTC. Translation gives CASSAKEGLGGYTF.

This clonotype was seen many times. The chain joins TRBV29-1 to TRBJ2-3; 12 bases line up with TRBD2. Germline V gene lookup returns CDR1 SQVTM and CDR2 ANQGSEA. V was pared by 2 bases and J by 6 bases, with 3 bases of the junction left unmatched. This CDR3 has 14 residues. This CDR3 is CSVEITSGRDTQYF. Here the CDR3 DNA reads TGCAGCGTTGAAATAACTAGCGGGAGGGATACGCAGTATTTT.

The chain couples TRBV4-1 to TRBJ2-1, with 7 bases matching TRBD2. The CDR3 consists of 17 residues. J gave up 9 bases and V 2 bases, and 16 bases lay outside the gene matches. CDR1 is MGHRA and CDR2 is YSYEKL in the germline V gene. In nucleotides, the CDR3 is TGCGCCAGCAGCCAATGGTTACGTGGGAGGGCCGAGGGTGAGCAGTTCTTC. Translating it yields CASSQWLRGRAEGEQFF.

The genes are TRBV6-2 or TRBV6-3 and TRBJ2-3, with D maybe TRBD2 (5 bases). CDR1 MNHEY and CDR2 SVGEGT come from the germline V gene. This CDR3 comprises 16 residues. Trimming stripped 2 bases from V and 6 bases from J, with 18 bases between. The CDR3 region has the DNA TGTGCCAGCAGTTACGTCAACGGGAAAGGCCCGGATACGCAGTATTTT. Amino acids: CASSYVNGKGPDTQYF.

The V call is TRBV20-1, the J call TRBJ2-3; 13 bases fit TRBD2. The CDR3 covers 16 residues. Germline trimming cut 6 bases from V and 3 bases from J; bases unmatched to any gene: 9. Germline-derived CDR1 and CDR2 are DFQATT and SNEGSKA (reference sequence). CDR3 in DNA: TGCAGTGCCAATCCTTCGGGACTAGCGGGGACAGATACGCAGTATTTT. It is translated as CSANPSGLAGTDTQYF.

This clonotype was observed a few times. The gene calls are TRBV7-6 and TRBJ2-1; D not certain. The V end lost 0 bases, the J end lost 4 bases, and 7 bases lay between the germline ends. Per the germline V gene, CDR1 is SGHVS and CDR2 is FNYEAQ. There are 14 residues in the CDR3. CDR3 protein: CASSLANPYNEQFF. As DNA, the CDR3 is TGTGCCAGCAGCTTAGCGAACCCTTACAATGAGCAGTTCTTC. The full variable domain, its missing parts supplied by reference TRBV7-6 and TRBJ2-1, is GAGVSQSPRYKVTKRGQDVALRCDPISGHVSLYWYRQALGQGPEFLTYFNYEAQQDKSGLPNDRFSAERPEGSISTLTIQRTEQRDSAMYRCASSLANPYNEQFFGPGTRLTVL.

As for this clonotype: This may come from a read error, since a much larger clone is one base off. Here the CDR3 reads CASSLVVEETQYF. The DNA for the CDR3 is TGCGCCAGCAGCTTGGTGGTGGAAGAGACCCAGTACTTC. The chain joins TRBV5-1 to TRBJ2-5, with D hard to call. CDR3 size: 13 residues. Germline lookup yields CDR1 SGHRS and CDR2 YFSETQ. V lost 0 bases and J lost 3, with 6 bases in between.

This clonotype was seen a handful of times. The chain joins TRBV5-1 to TRBJ2-5; a weak D match, TRBD2 (5 bases). V was trimmed by 3 bases and J by 2 bases, leaving 14 bases between them. The CDR3 has 15 amino acids. The germline V gene encodes CDR1 SGHRS and CDR2 YFSETQ. The CDR3 DNA reads TGCGCCAGCAGCTCGGGAAATGGTGGTCAAGAGACCCAGTACTTC. As protein: CASSSGNGGQETQYF. The variable domain in full, completed from reference TRBV5-1 and TRBJ2-5, reads KAGVTQTPRYLIKTRGQQVTLSCSPISGHRSVSWYQQTPGQGLQFLFEYFSETQRNKGNFPGRFSGRQFSNSRSEMNVSTLELGDSALYLCASSSGNGGQETQYFGPGTRLLVL.

The CDR3 DNA sequence: TGTGCCAGCAGCTTAGAAGGCGGGGGGGCGGGGGAGACCCAGTACTTC. This gives the protein CASSLEGGGAGETQYF. The chain links TRBV11-2 to TRBJ2-5, with 9 bases lining up with TRBD2. The CDR3 is 16 residues long. With 0 bases clipped from V and 5 bases from J, the junction kept 7 bases outside the gene matches. CDR1 SGHAT and CDR2 FQNNGV come from the germline V gene.

This clonotype was seen repeatedly, ten times or more. This sequence joins TRBV7-9 and TRBJ2-1, with unresolved D. Between the trimmed V and J ends, which lost 3 bases and 6 bases, there was a span of 3 bases. Germline V lookup: CDR1 SEHNR, CDR2 FQNEAQ (reference sequence). This CDR3 comprises 11 residues. CDR3 in DNA: TGTGCCAGCAGCTTTGCCAATGAGCAGTTCTTC. Amino acids: CASSFANEQFF.

The V and J genes are TRBV6-5 and TRBJ1-5, with 7 positions matching TRBD1. The germline V gene encodes CDR1 MNHEY and CDR2 SVGAGI. V was pared by 7 bases and J by 5 bases, with 11 bases of the junction left unmatched. There are 15 residues in the CDR3. The DNA for the CDR3 is TGTGCCAGCAATTTCTTTCAGGGGGTGGATCAGCCCCAGCATTTT. This encodes CASNFFQGVDQPQHF.

This clonotype was counted only a few times. This rearrangement joins TRBV5-1 to TRBJ2-5; tentatively, D is TRBD1 (6 bases). Germline CDR1 is SGHRS and CDR2 is YFSETQ. Trimming removed 5 bases at V and 4 bases at J, with 15 bases between. This CDR3 is built from 14 residues. DNA for the CDR3: TGCGCCAGCAGTAGACAGGCCCGGGGAGAGACCCAGTACTTC. The encoded protein is CASSRQARGETQYF.

This rearrangement joins TRBV20-1 to TRBJ1-1; 8 positions match TRBD1. CDR3 length: 14 residues. With 6 bases clipped from V and 1 base from J, the junction kept 7 bases outside the gene matches. Germline lookup yields CDR1 DFQATT and CDR2 SNEGSKA (reference sequence). CDR3 region: CSALYGTGNTEAFF. DNA of the CDR3: TGCAGTGCCTTATATGGGACAGGGAACACTGAAGCTTTCTTT.

This clonotype was counted at least ten times. J is TRBJ2-3 and V is TRBV29-1, with TRBD1 as a possible D gene (5 bases). V dropped 1 base and J dropped 4 bases, with 15 bases sitting between them. Germline V gives CDR1 SQVTM, CDR2 ANQGSEA. This CDR3 has 15 amino acids. The CDR3 sequence is CSVEAGQGMADTQYF. The CDR3 DNA sequence: TGCAGCGTTGAAGCCGGGCAGGGCATGGCAGATACGCAGTATTTT.

A few counts support this clonotype. The genes are TRBV20-1 and TRBJ1-1, with D maybe TRBD1 (6 bases). The germline V and J ends were trimmed by 6 bases and 4 bases, with 15 bases remaining between them. The CDR3 sequence is 13 residues long. Germline lookup yields CDR1 DFQATT and CDR2 SNEGSKA (reference sequence). The CDR3 bases are TGCAGTGCCCCGGGGAGGGGGGGCACTGAAGCTTTCTTT. Translating gives CSAPGRGGTEAFF.

The J gene is TRBJ1-4, the V gene TRBV2; D gene ambiguous. Trimming removed 6 bases from V and 16 bases from J, with 12 bases in between. The CDR3 contains 10 residues. The germline CDR1 and CDR2 sequences are SNHLY and FYNNEI. Written as DNA, the CDR3 is TGTGCCAGCAGATCCAGTACCTCGTTTTTT. Protein product: CASRSSTSFF. The whole variable domain, filled in from reference TRBV2 and TRBJ1-4, reads EPEVTQTPSHQVTQMGQEVILRCVPISNHLYFYWYRQILGQKVEFLVSFYNNEISEKSEIFDDQFSVERPDGSNFTLKIRSTKLEDSAMYFCASRSSTSFFGSGTQLSVL.

This clonotype was counted at least ten times. This chain links TRBV30 with TRBJ2-2; no definite D call. The V and J ends lost 0 bases and 1 base respectively, with 6 bases between them. CDR3 length: 14 residues. Looked up from germline, CDR1 is GTSNPN and CDR2 is SVGIG (reference sequence). CDR3 nucleotides: TGTGCCTGGAGTGTAGCGAGGAACACCGGGGAGCTGTTTTTT. Encoded protein: CAWSVARNTGELFF.

The chain links TRBV15 to TRBJ2-3; 11 nucleotides align to TRBD2. The CDR3 runs 14 residues. CDR1 and CDR2 from the germline V gene are LNHNV and YYDKDF (reference sequence). V lost 3 bases to trimming and J lost 8 bases; unmatched junction nucleotides: 4. CDR3 nucleotide sequence: TGTGCCACCAGCAGTCTAGCGGGGGGTGGTACGCAGTATTTT. It is translated as CATSSLAGGGTQYF.

The chain carries TRBV6-5 and TRBJ1-2; 7 bases align to TRBD1. CDR3 length equals 15 residues. The germline V gene has CDR1 MNHEY and CDR2 SVGAGI. The trim removed 0 bases at V and 6 bases at J, leaving 7 bases unmatched. CDR3 amino acids: CASSYSAGTGDGYTF. As DNA, the CDR3 is TGTGCCAGCAGTTACTCCGCGGGAACAGGGGATGGCTACACCTTC.

A remark on this clonotype: It is likely a read error, because the conserved phenylalanine at the end of the CDR3 is missing. The DNA is omitted, as the CDR3 cannot be located on it reliably, and the CDR3 follows TCRdb's listing. This CDR3 reads CASSLLAGGSYNEHFI. V and J are TRBV27 and TRBJ2-1; no check of the table's D call, TRBD2, against the DNA was made. From germline, CDR1 is MNHEY and CDR2 SMNVEV (reference sequence). From its first to its last residue, the CDR3 has 16 amino acids.

This sequence joins TRBV12-3 or TRBV12-4 and TRBJ2-4; D gene ambiguous. This CDR3 region has 12 residues. Trimming took off 3 bases at V and 11 bases at J, with 11 bases between the two ends. This chain's CDR3 is CASSFTSTVQYF. The CDR3 bases are TGTGCCAGCAGTTTTACCTCGACGGTTCAGTACTTC.